Listed here are 10 T cell receptor beta chains from one sample, sequenced in a study of response to subunit inactivated influenza vaccine. A single record per CDR3 protein comes from TCRdb applying MiXCR to the RT-PCR reads. The sample consists of around 300,000 distinct CDR3 sequences, 22% of them appearing once. Sequenced material: PBMCs from blood, taken 21 months after vaccination. The receptors originated from a man in his fifties or sixties who received an inactivated influenza vaccine.

V gene TRBV7-2 combines with J gene TRBJ2-3; TRBD1 might be the D (6 bases). Germline V gene lookup returns CDR1 SGHTA and CDR2 FQGNSA. The germline V and J ends were trimmed by 5 bases and 7 bases, with 19 bases remaining between them. This CDR3 contains 15 residues. The CDR3 reads CASSEFSGTSYTQYF. DNA for the CDR3: TGTGCCAGCAGCGAGTTCTCCGGGACAAGTTATACGCAGTATTTT.

This chain connects TRBV11-2 to TRBJ1-3; D gene unclear. CDR3 length: 16 amino acids. The V and J ends lost 3 bases and 0 bases respectively, with 12 bases between them. The V gene's germline CDR1 is SGHAT and CDR2 FQNNGV. The CDR3 sequence is CASSFRSLTSGNTIYF. The DNA of the CDR3 is TGTGCCAGCAGCTTTAGGTCCCTGACCTCTGGAAACACCATATATTTT.

The CDR3 region is CASSLSGGARETQYF. CDR3 nucleotides: TGTGCCAGCAGCCTTAGCGGGGGGGCCAGAGAGACCCAGTACTTC. The genes are TRBV3-1 and TRBJ2-5; 11 bases align to TRBD2. There are 15 residues in the CDR3. V shed 4 bases, J shed 4 bases, and the junction held 5 bases outside the gene matches. Germline CDR1 LGHDT, CDR2 YNNKEL (reference sequence).

The chain combines TRBV20-1 with TRBJ2-3; 7 positions agree with TRBD1. V gave up 2 bases and J gave up 0 bases; unmatched junction bases: 8. The CDR3 runs 16 residues. Germline V gives CDR1 DFQATT, CDR2 SNEGSKA (reference sequence). CDR3 protein: CSARPGQDFSTDTQYF. CDR3 sequence (DNA): TGCAGTGCTAGACCTGGACAGGACTTTAGCACAGATACGCAGTATTTT.

This rearrangement joins TRBV7-2 to TRBJ1-6, with a possible D match to TRBD1 (5 bases). Germline V gives CDR1 SGHTA, CDR2 FQGNSA. Trimming removed 6 bases at V and 8 bases at J, with 20 bases between. The CDR3 contains 16 residues. In DNA form, the CDR3 reads TGTGCCAGCAGACGGGGACGCTTTGACTCAGATTCACCCCTCCACTTT. Residues: CASRRGRFDSDSPLHF.

This clonotype appeared a single time. The chain has TRBV29-1 and TRBJ2-3; 7 bases align to TRBD2. The CDR3 loop spans 13 amino acids. CDR1 is SQVTM, CDR2 ANQGSEA, per germline. J lost 2 bases, V lost 4 bases, and 3 bases had no gene match. The CDR3: CSVAGGNTDTQYF. The CDR3 DNA reads TGCAGCGTTGCGGGGGGAAACACAGATACGCAGTATTTT.

The V call is TRBV6-2 or TRBV6-3, the J call TRBJ2-7, with 7 bases fitting TRBD1. J lost 3 bases, V lost 9 bases, and 29 bases had no gene match. Germline loops: CDR1 MNHEY, CDR2 SVGEGT. The CDR3 contains 20 residues. The CDR3 DNA sequence: TGTGCCAGTAGTAAGGCGACCCGACAGGGAGATAAGACCTTTCTCTACGAGCAGTACTTC. This translates into CASSKATRQGDKTFLYEQYF.

This clonotype was found many times. The V call is TRBV12-3 or TRBV12-4, the J call TRBJ1-1; D not resolved. This CDR3 contains 12 residues. V was clipped by 4 bases and J by 5 bases, with 8 bases between them. In DNA form, the CDR3 reads TGTGCCAGCAGTTCTTGGGGTACTGAAGCTTTCTTT. Amino acids: CASSSWGTEAFF.

This clonotype turned up a few times. The rearrangement links TRBV28 to TRBJ2-3, with TRBD1 matching over 8 bases. Looked up from germline, CDR1 is MDHEN and CDR2 is SYDVKM. There are 15 residues in the CDR3. Trimming took 5 bases from V and 4 from J; bases not matched to a gene: 8. CDR3 coding DNA: TGTGCCAGCAGTACTCCGGGACAGGCCTCAGATACGCAGTATTTT. Translated, it gives CASSTPGQASDTQYF.

V usage is TRBV4-1 and J usage is TRBJ1-6; D is undetermined. The CDR3 sequence is 16 residues long. V lost 0 bases and J lost 7, with 13 bases in between. The germline V gene has CDR1 MGHRA and CDR2 YSYEKL. The CDR3 nucleotides are TGCGCCAGCAGCCAAGATATGCAGGCGACAAATTCACCCCTCCACTTT. As protein: CASSQDMQATNSPLHF.